The 27 T cell receptor beta chains presented below share a single source sample, sequenced in a study of T cell responses to AZD1222 COVID-19 vaccine. Assay used: immunoSEQ multiplex PCR; TCRdb lists only in-frame clones, some missing. The sample holds roughly 200,000 clones, roughly 92% seen once. The sequencing used peripheral blood, collected on day 0 of AZD1222 vaccination. These receptor sequences come from an adult in good health.

This chain connects TRBV11-2 to TRBJ2-7, with D possibly being TRBD1 (7 bases). V lost 3 bases and J lost 0, with 12 bases in between. Germline CDR1 and CDR2: SGHAT and FQNNGV. The CDR3 extends over 15 amino acids. The CDR3 sequence: CASSLEGASSYEQYF. As DNA, the CDR3 is TGTGCCAGCAGCTTGGAGGGGGCGAGCTCCTACGAGCAGTACTTC. Using reference TRBV11-2 and TRBJ2-7 for the parts outside the CDR3, the full variable domain is EAGVAQSPRYKIIEKRQSVAFWCNPISGHATLYWYQQILGQGPKLLIQFQNNGVVDDSQLPKDRFSAERLKGVDSTLKIQPAKLEDSAVYLCASSLEGASSYEQYFGPGTRLTVT.

CDR3 region: CASSQHMGRGVSYEQYF. The CDR3, as DNA: TGCGCCAGCAGCCAACATATGGGACGGGGGGTGTCCTACGAGCAGTACTTC. The chain carries TRBV4-1 and TRBJ2-7; 7 bases are shared with TRBD2. Trimming took 2 bases from V and 1 from J; bases not matched to a gene: 11. The CDR3 runs to 17 residues. CDR1 MGHRA and CDR2 YSYEKL come from the germline V gene.

This clone was seen once. CDR3 nucleotide sequence: TGTGCCAGCTCACCCCCGCCGGGACAGGGGCTGTTTTTT. It encodes CASSPPPGQGLFF. The J gene is TRBJ2-2, the V gene TRBV18, with 9 bases fitting TRBD1. V lost 3 bases to trimming and J lost 13 bases; unmatched junction nucleotides: 6. The CDR3 totals 13 residues. Germline loops: CDR1 KGHSH, CDR2 LQKENI.

To note about this clone: Other DNA sequences in the same sample also yield this CDR3. V gene TRBV12-3 or TRBV12-4 combines with J gene TRBJ1-3, with D unclear. CDR3 size: 12 residues. Trimming stripped 3 bases from V and 3 bases from J, with 3 bases between. CDR3 loop: CASSFSGNTIYF. DNA of the CDR3: TGTGCCAGCAGTTTTAGTGGAAACACCATATATTTT.

The J gene is TRBJ1-4, the V gene TRBV18, with D hard to call. The CDR3 consists of 14 residues. Trimming left V 5 bases short and J 8 bases short, with 15 bases between. CDR1 and CDR2 (germline): KGHSH, LQKENI. The CDR3 region is CASSNGLVREKLFF. The CDR3 DNA is TGTGCCAGCTCAAATGGGCTCGTAAGAGAAAAACTGTTTTTT.

The chain has TRBV20-1 and TRBJ2-7; 7 bases are shared with TRBD1. The CDR3 is 11 residues long. Trimming removed 5 bases from V and 3 bases from J; junction bases left unmatched: 1. Germline values: CDR1 DFQATT, CDR2 SNEGSKA (reference sequence). Here the CDR3 reads CSADRDYEQYF. The CDR3 region has the DNA TGCAGTGCTGACAGGGACTACGAGCAGTACTTC.

The V call is TRBV3-1 (or the pseudogene TRBV3-2), the J call TRBJ2-7, with D unresolved. The CDR3 runs 13 residues. V lost 6 bases and J lost 6, with 15 bases in between. Germline CDR1 and CDR2: LGHDT and YNNKEL (reference sequence). CDR3 sequence reads: CASSHDPRSEQYF. CDR3 DNA: TGTGCCAGCAGTCATGACCCCAGGAGCGAGCAGTACTTC.

Many counts were recorded for this clone. The gene calls are TRBV6-5 and TRBJ1-2; no reliable D call. Trimming left V 6 bases short and J 2 bases short, with 10 bases between. The CDR3 totals 13 residues. Germline V gene sequence: CDR1 MNHEY, CDR2 SVGAGI. The CDR3 loop reads CASSSTGNYGYTF. As DNA, the CDR3 is TGTGCCAGCAGCTCGACGGGAAACTATGGCTACACCTTC.

The chain uses TRBV16 and TRBJ1-5, with D possibly being TRBD1 (5 bases). The CDR3 spans 15 residues. Per germline, CDR1 KGHSY and CDR2 FQNENV. Trimming removed 2 bases from V and 3 bases from J, with 11 bases in between. This CDR3 reads CASSQRQQLNQPQHF. The CDR3 coding sequence is TGTGCCAGCAGCCAAAGACAGCAACTCAATCAGCCCCAGCATTTT.

This sequence joins TRBV19 and TRBJ1-1; D uncertain. Trimming removed 4 bases from V and 1 base from J, with 13 bases in between. Germline assignment: CDR1 LNHDA and CDR2 SQIVND (reference sequence). The CDR3 is 15 amino acids. The CDR3 nucleotides are TGTGCCAGTAGTACCCCTTTTGAGGGGAACACTGAAGCTTTCTTT. It specifies CASSTPFEGNTEAFF. The complete variable domain, with remaining parts taken from reference TRBV19 and TRBJ1-1, reads DGGITQSPKYLFRKEGQNVTLSCEQNLNHDAMYWYRQDPGQGLRLIYYSQIVNDFQKGDIAEGYSVSREKKESFPLTVTSAQKNPTAFYLCASSTPFEGNTEAFFGQGTRLTVV.

The chain carries TRBV2 and TRBJ2-1; D remains unclear. Trimming left V 6 bases short and J 3 bases short, with 9 bases between. The CDR3 has 13 amino acids. The germline gives CDR1 SNHLY, CDR2 FYNNEI. CDR3 protein: CASSSLGYNEQFF. The CDR3, as DNA: TGTGCCAGCAGCTCCCTTGGCTACAATGAGCAGTTCTTC.

The chain is built from TRBV15 and TRBJ2-3; TRBD2 agrees at 8 bases. The CDR3 is 14 amino acids. Germline CDR1 LNHNV, CDR2 YYDKDF (reference sequence). V lost 6 bases, J lost 0 bases, and 2 bases stayed unmatched. CDR3 amino acids: CATRSGGSTDTQYF. CDR3 sequence (DNA): TGTGCCACCAGGAGCGGGGGTAGCACAGATACGCAGTATTTT.

V usage is TRBV11-2 and J usage is TRBJ2-5, with TRBD1 as a possible D gene (5 bases). CDR1 is SGHAT, CDR2 FQNNGV, per germline. Trimming took 4 bases from V and 5 from J, leaving 17 bases between them. The CDR3 is 15 residues long. The CDR3 nucleotides are TGTGCCAGCAGCTCCCCCCCCGCAGGGCGGGAGACCCAGTACTTC. Translated: CASSSPPAGRETQYF.

As DNA, the CDR3 is TGCGCCAGCAGCCAAGATGAGACAGGGGTCAATCAGCCCCAGCATTTT. Translation: CASSQDETGVNQPQHF. The chain has TRBV4-1 and TRBJ1-5; 8 nucleotides line up with TRBD1. Trimming at V came to 0 bases and at J to 3 bases, leaving 4 bases not matched to a gene. Germline V gene sequence: CDR1 MGHRA, CDR2 YSYEKL. The CDR3 length is 16 residues.

This chain connects TRBV6-9 to TRBJ1-4, with unresolved D. The CDR3 is 13 residues long. The V end was cut by 1 base, the J end by 5 bases, with 5 bases between. CDR1 is MNHGY and CDR2 is SVAAGI in the germline V gene. Here the CDR3 DNA reads TGTGCCAGCAGTTATTTCAAGAATGAAAAACTGTTTTTT. This encodes CASSYFKNEKLFF.

This sequence joins TRBV18 and TRBJ2-7; 8 bases are shared with TRBD2. Trimming at V came to 6 bases and at J to 4 bases, leaving 8 bases not matched to a gene. Germline-derived CDR1 and CDR2 are KGHSH and LQKENI. The CDR3 loop spans 14 amino acids. The CDR3: CASSREGQRYEQYF. The CDR3 DNA reads TGTGCCAGCTCTCGGGAGGGTCAAAGATACGAGCAGTACTTC.

The chain has TRBV5-6 and TRBJ1-4, with D tentatively TRBD1 (6 bases). Germline CDR1 and CDR2: SGHDT and YYEEEE. This CDR3 has 13 amino acids. V was trimmed by 7 bases and J by 8 bases, leaving 15 bases between them. For the CDR3, the DNA is TGTGCCAGCGGCGCCGGGGGGCGCGAAAAACTGTTTTTT. As protein: CASGAGGREKLFF.

V usage is TRBV5-5 and J usage is TRBJ1-5; TRBD1 might be the D (5 bases). CDR3 length: 15 residues. Per the germline V gene, CDR1 is SGHKS and CDR2 is YYEKEE (reference sequence). Trimming left V 2 bases short and J 3 bases short, with 12 bases between. The CDR3 region has the DNA TGTGCCAGCAGCTTAGCAGGGATGCCCAATCAGCCCCAGCATTTT. This gives the protein CASSLAGMPNQPQHF.

The chain uses TRBV5-8 and TRBJ2-5; D call uncertain. V was cut by 0 bases and J by 3 bases, with 0 bases left in between. The germline CDR1 and CDR2 sequences are SGHTS and YDEGEE. This CDR3 is 11 amino acids long. The CDR3: CASSLEETQYF. CDR3 bases: TGTGCCAGCAGCTTGGAAGAGACCCAGTACTTC.

CDR3 amino acids: CASSFNVVGGNIQYF. CDR3 nucleotides: TGCGCCAGCAGCTTTAACGTGGTAGGTGGAAACATTCAGTACTTC. The chain carries TRBV5-1 and TRBJ2-4; D is uncertain. V was trimmed by 2 bases and J by 6 bases, leaving 15 bases between them. The CDR3 totals 15 residues. CDR1 and CDR2 from the germline V gene are SGHRS and YFSETQ.

V and J are TRBV5-1 and TRBJ1-1; tentatively, D is TRBD1 (5 bases). Germline CDR1 and CDR2: SGHRS and YFSETQ. V shed 0 bases and J shed 7 bases, with 16 bases lying between them. The CDR3 spans 15 residues. This CDR3 is CASSLDPGPPGEAFF. DNA of the CDR3: TGCGCCAGCAGCTTGGACCCAGGGCCGCCGGGTGAAGCTTTCTTT.

The V gene is TRBV2, the J gene TRBJ2-5; 8 nucleotides line up with TRBD2. V was clipped by 4 bases and J by 4 bases; unmatched bases: 8. The CDR3 is made up of 15 amino acids. CDR1 and CDR2 (germline): SNHLY, FYNNEI. CDR3 bases: TGTGCCAGCAGTGTTCCGGGGGCGGGAGGAGAGACCCAGTACTTC. Its protein product is CASSVPGAGGETQYF.

The J gene is TRBJ2-7, the V gene TRBV6-5; D may be TRBD2 (6 bases). V lost 8 bases to trimming and J lost 4 bases, with 15 bases between them. Germline V gene data show CDR1 as MNHEY and CDR2 as SVGAGI. The CDR3 has 13 residues. CDR3 in amino acids: CASGRVGGYEQYF. CDR3 bases: TGTGCCAGCGGAAGGGTTGGAGGGTACGAGCAGTACTTC.

This chain connects TRBV27 to TRBJ1-1; possible D gene TRBD1, 5 bases. The CDR3 covers 14 residues. Per the germline V gene, CDR1 is MNHEY and CDR2 is SMNVEV (reference sequence). The ends were cut back, 8 bases at V and 5 bases at J, with 18 bases in the middle. CDR3 in amino acids: CASGNSRARTEAFF. The DNA for the CDR3 is TGTGCCAGCGGGAATTCCAGGGCCCGTACTGAAGCTTTCTTT.

The rearrangement joins TRBV5-1 to TRBJ2-5; D perhaps matches TRBD2 (7 bases). The CDR3 has 15 amino acids. The germline V gene encodes CDR1 SGHRS and CDR2 YFSETQ. V was clipped by 0 bases and J by 5 bases, with 14 bases between them. The CDR3 region has the DNA TGCGCCAGCAGCTTGGTGGCAGGGGAGGGCGAGACCCAGTACTTC. Amino acids: CASSLVAGEGETQYF.

V and J are TRBV11-2 and TRBJ1-2; 9 nucleotides line up with TRBD1. Germline V gene data show CDR1 as SGHAT and CDR2 as FQNNGV. J was trimmed by 8 bases and V by 5 bases; bases with no gene match: 9. The CDR3 spans 14 residues. CDR3 protein: CASSPSQGALGYTF. In DNA, the CDR3 is TGTGCCAGCAGCCCATCACAGGGGGCGCTAGGCTACACCTTC.

This clone was picked up a small number of times. The J gene is TRBJ1-2, the V gene TRBV25-1, with no clear D. This CDR3 spans 14 amino acids. The germline V gene has CDR1 MGHDK and CDR2 SYGVNS. The V and J ends lost 2 bases and 7 bases respectively, with 14 bases between them. The CDR3 DNA sequence: TGTGCCAGCAGTGAAAACCCAAGAGTAGGTGGCTACACCTTC. As protein: CASSENPRVGGYTF.